One and the same sample provided the 13 T cell receptor beta chains below, sequenced in a study of control samples from healthy donors and cancer patients. Produced via immunoSEQ multiplex PCR; TCRdb's table is partial and in-frame only. The table shows about 160,000 clones, with 70% to 90% occurring only once. The sequenced sample consisted of blood. The receptors come from a man aged 25 to 40 in good health.

J is TRBJ1-4 and V is TRBV7-9; D uncertain. Trimming cost V 4 bases and J 8 bases, with 8 bases left between them. The CDR3 length is 12 residues. CDR1 and CDR2 (germline): SEHNR, FQNEAQ (reference sequence). CDR3 region: CASSYLREKLFF. DNA for the CDR3: TGTGCCAGCAGCTACCTTCGAGAAAAACTGTTTTTT.

Here the CDR3 DNA reads TGTGCCACCAGTGAGCCCCGGGTCTTCGACCTTACCGGGGAGCTGTTTTTT. The encoded protein is CATSEPRVFDLTGELFF. The rearrangement uses TRBV24-1 and TRBJ2-2; D is unclear. Trimming cost V 4 bases and J 5 bases, with 19 bases left between them. CDR1 is KGHDR and CDR2 is SFDVKD in the germline V gene. This CDR3 spans 17 amino acids.

V gene TRBV18 combines with J gene TRBJ1-1; a possible D gene is TRBD1 (6 bases). The CDR3 has 15 amino acids. Trimming left V 4 bases short and J 4 bases short, with 16 bases between. The germline V gene has CDR1 KGHSH and CDR2 LQKENI. CDR3 loop: CASSRIQGKTTEAFF. CDR3 DNA sequence: TGTGCCAGCTCACGGATCCAGGGGAAGACCACTGAAGCTTTCTTT.

This chain joins TRBV2 and TRBJ1-1; 8 nucleotides agree with TRBD1. Germline V gene sequence: CDR1 SNHLY, CDR2 FYNNEI. The ends lost 5 bases at V and 3 bases at J; junction bases unmatched: 5. The CDR3 length is 14 residues. The CDR3 reads CASSTGTGDTEAFF. CDR3 coding DNA: TGTGCCAGCAGTACTGGGACAGGAGACACTGAAGCTTTCTTT. The full variable domain, with the rest looked up from reference TRBV2 and TRBJ1-1, is EPEVTQTPSHQVTQMGQEVILRCVPISNHLYFYWYRQILGQKVEFLVSFYNNEISEKSEIFDDQFSVERPDGSNFTLKIRSTKLEDSAMYFCASSTGTGDTEAFFGQGTRLTVV.

The CDR3 DNA is TGCGCCAGCAGACCTACTAGCGGGAGCGGGACCGGGGAGCTGTTTTTT. The encoded protein is CASRPTSGSGTGELFF. This chain joins TRBV5-1 and TRBJ2-2; 11 bases fit TRBD2. Germline lookup yields CDR1 SGHRS and CDR2 YFSETQ. The V and J ends lost 5 bases and 5 bases, in that order; junction bases with no gene match: 8. CDR3 length: 16 amino acids. The entire variable domain, with the rest obtained from reference TRBV5-1 and TRBJ2-2, is as follows: KAGVTQTPRYLIKTRGQQVTLSCSPISGHRSVSWYQQTPGQGLQFLFEYFSETQRNKGNFPGRFSGRQFSNSRSEMNVSTLELGDSALYLCASRPTSGSGTGELFFGEGSRLTVL.

The chain uses TRBV28 and TRBJ1-5; tentative D call: TRBD1 (6 bases). This CDR3 has 14 residues. The germline gives CDR1 MDHEN, CDR2 SYDVKM. The V and J ends lost 8 bases and 1 base respectively, with 12 bases between them. The CDR3 region has the DNA TGTGCCAGCGGGGGGGCTGGGAGCAATCAGCCCCAGCATTTT. It codes for CASGGAGSNQPQHF.

The rearrangement joins TRBV14 to TRBJ2-7; 8 bases agree with TRBD2. This CDR3 is 16 amino acids long. Germline V gives CDR1 SGHDN, CDR2 FVKESK. The V segment lost 4 bases and the J segment 0 bases; nucleotides outside the gene matches: 8. The CDR3 loop is CASSPSGGADSYEQYF. CDR3 coding DNA: TGTGCCAGCAGCCCCTCGGGAGGGGCCGACTCCTACGAGCAGTACTTC.

This clone was observed once. The rearrangement joins TRBV19 to TRBJ2-2; TRBD1 matches 11 bases. The CDR3 contains 14 residues. Germline assignment: CDR1 LNHDA and CDR2 SQIVND (reference sequence). V shed 7 bases and J 6 bases; nucleotides not matched to a gene: 4. Here the CDR3 reads CASTGTGGPGELFF. The CDR3 region has the DNA TGTGCCAGTACCGGGACAGGGGGACCCGGGGAGCTGTTTTTT. Variable domain in full (rest from reference TRBV19 and TRBJ2-2): DGGITQSPKYLFRKEGQNVTLSCEQNLNHDAMYWYRQDPGQGLRLIYYSQIVNDFQKGDIAEGYSVSREKKESFPLTVTSAQKNPTAFYLCASTGTGGPGELFFGEGSRLTVL.

In its sample, this clone was seen once. The rearrangement links TRBV6-6 to TRBJ1-4, with D perhaps TRBD1 (5 bases). The CDR3 spans 16 residues. The germline V and J ends were trimmed by 7 bases and 6 bases, with 21 bases remaining between them. From germline, CDR1 is MNHNY and CDR2 SVGAGI (reference sequence). For the CDR3, the DNA is TGTGCCAGCACCCTGGGGGGAGACAGCTGGGATGAAAAACTGTTTTTT. The encoded protein is CASTLGGDSWDEKLFF.

V is TRBV19 and J is TRBJ1-3; D is perhaps TRBD1 (5 bases). CDR3 length: 14 amino acids. The germline V gene encodes CDR1 LNHDA and CDR2 SQIVND (reference sequence). V dropped 8 bases and J dropped 1 base, with 12 bases sitting between them. Written as DNA, the CDR3 is TGTGCCAGTCAACCGGGGGTGTCTGGAAACACCATATATTTT. This codes for CASQPGVSGNTIYF.

V and J are TRBV9 and TRBJ2-3; no clear D. V was pared by 0 bases and J by 4 bases, with 3 bases between. The CDR3 extends over 12 amino acids. The germline V gene encodes CDR1 SGDLS and CDR2 YYNGEE. CDR3 sequence reads: CASSVEADTQYF. The CDR3 DNA reads TGTGCCAGCAGCGTAGAGGCAGATACGCAGTATTTT.

J is TRBJ2-2 and V is TRBV5-1, with D possibly matching TRBD2 (6 bases). The germline V and J ends were trimmed by 4 bases and 4 bases, with 20 bases remaining between them. The CDR3 runs to 17 residues. Germline loops: CDR1 SGHRS, CDR2 YFSETQ. The CDR3 sequence is CASSLKSSGVITGELFF. The CDR3 DNA follows: TGCGCCAGCAGCCTGAAATCATCGGGAGTGATCACCGGGGAGCTGTTTTTT.

The chain links TRBV18 to TRBJ2-2; tentative D call: TRBD2 (6 bases). The CDR3 covers 16 residues. Germline V CDR1 and CDR2: KGHSH, LQKENI. Trimming shortened V by 1 base and J by 1 base, and 10 bases separated the two germline ends. The CDR3: CASSPLGSGNTGELFF. The CDR3 DNA sequence: TGTGCCAGCTCACCACTAGGTAGCGGGAACACCGGGGAGCTGTTTTTT.